A single TCR beta chain is shown here with its context. What it binds is unknown. This PCR relied on a set of 60 Vbeta primers and 13 Jbeta primers. Using immunoSEQ multiplex PCR, the repertoire was profiled, and TCRdb retains in-frame clones only, with some absent. This sample has about 200,000 clones; under 70% occur once, and the top ten carry 2.6%. V lost 1 base and J lost 6; bases outside the gene matches: 1. The CDR3 consists of 15 residues. CDR1 is LNHNV, CDR2 YYDKDF, per germline (reference sequence). These data come from a study of cytomegalovirus exposure and HLA in healthy donors. In the study overall: Early on, a data release was issued that held approximately 92 million unique TCRs from HLA-typed donors. Study-wide points: Several of the most significant clusters were apparently associated with common viral pathogens in a later analysis.

This chain connects TRBV15 to TRBJ1-6; 9 bases map to TRBD1. The TCR comes from a man in his forties in good health and CMV-seropositive. The sequenced sample was PBMCs. This CDR3 is CATSRGQGGNSPLHF. The DNA of the CDR3 is TGTGCCACCAGCAGAGGACAGGGGGGTAATTCACCCCTCCACTTT.